This TCR beta chain was captured by sequencing in a study of CD8 T cells in ankylosing spondylitis. Study outcomes and limitations: Some motif variants were previously reported in reactive arthritis synovial fluid and blood.

MiXCR was run by TCRdb on the 5' RACE reads, yielding one entry per CDR3 protein. Of some 240,000 distinct CDR3 sequences in the sample, approximately 20% are singletons; the top ten hold approximately 32%. Per the germline V gene, CDR1 is MNHEY and CDR2 is SVGAGI. Deletions cut 2 bases from V and 6 bases from J, with 13 bases between. This CDR3 region has 14 residues. A remark on this clonotype: The antigen is unknown.

Material for sequencing was blood, either unsorted or a sorted T cell fraction (not recorded which). The chain carries TRBV6-5 and TRBJ1-2, with a possible D match to TRBD1 (5 bases). The clonotype comes from a male donor with ankylosing spondylitis or in good health (not recorded which). CDR3: CASSYHPGRDGYTF. The CDR3 nucleotides read TGTGCCAGCAGTTACCACCCGGGGCGGGATGGCTACACCTTC.